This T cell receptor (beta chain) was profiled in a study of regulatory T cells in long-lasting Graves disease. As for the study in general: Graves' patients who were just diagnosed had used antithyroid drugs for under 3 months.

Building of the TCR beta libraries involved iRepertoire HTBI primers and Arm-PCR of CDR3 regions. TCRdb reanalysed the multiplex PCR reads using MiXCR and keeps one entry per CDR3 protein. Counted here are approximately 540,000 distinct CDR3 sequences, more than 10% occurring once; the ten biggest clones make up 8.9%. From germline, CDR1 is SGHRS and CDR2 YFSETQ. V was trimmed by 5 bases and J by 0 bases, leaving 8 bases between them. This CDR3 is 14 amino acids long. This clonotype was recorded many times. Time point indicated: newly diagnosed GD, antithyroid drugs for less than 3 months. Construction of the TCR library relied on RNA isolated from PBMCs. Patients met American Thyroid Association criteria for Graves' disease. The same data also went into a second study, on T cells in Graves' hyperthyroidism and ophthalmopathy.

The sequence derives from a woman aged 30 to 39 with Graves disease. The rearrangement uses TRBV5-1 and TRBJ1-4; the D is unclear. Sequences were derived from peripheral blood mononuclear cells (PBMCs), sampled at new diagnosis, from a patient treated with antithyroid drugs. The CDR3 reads CASSSRTTNEKLFF. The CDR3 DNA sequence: TGCGCCAGCAGTTCCCGGACAACTAATGAAAAACTGTTTTTT.